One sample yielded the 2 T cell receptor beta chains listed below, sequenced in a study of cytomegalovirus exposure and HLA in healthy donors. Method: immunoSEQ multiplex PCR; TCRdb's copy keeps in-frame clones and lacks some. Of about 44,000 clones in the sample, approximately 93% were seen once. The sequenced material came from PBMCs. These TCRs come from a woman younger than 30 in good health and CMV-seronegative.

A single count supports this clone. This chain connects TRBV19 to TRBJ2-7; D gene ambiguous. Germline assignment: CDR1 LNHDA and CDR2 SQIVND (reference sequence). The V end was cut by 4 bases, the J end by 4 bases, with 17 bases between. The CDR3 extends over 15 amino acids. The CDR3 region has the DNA TGTGCCAGTAGTAAACATCGACTGACGGATTACGAGCAGTACTTC. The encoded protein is CASSKHRLTDYEQYF. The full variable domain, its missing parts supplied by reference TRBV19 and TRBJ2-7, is DGGITQSPKYLFRKEGQNVTLSCEQNLNHDAMYWYRQDPGQGLRLIYYSQIVNDFQKGDIAEGYSVSREKKESFPLTVTSAQKNPTAFYLCASSKHRLTDYEQYFGPGTRLTVT.

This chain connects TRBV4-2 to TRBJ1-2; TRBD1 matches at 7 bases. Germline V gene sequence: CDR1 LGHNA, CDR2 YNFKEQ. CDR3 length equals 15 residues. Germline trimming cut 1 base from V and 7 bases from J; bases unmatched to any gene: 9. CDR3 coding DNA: TGTGCCAGCAGCCAAGGTCAGGGGGGCAGCGCTGGCTACACCTTC. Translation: CASSQGQGGSAGYTF.